This T cell receptor (beta chain) was documented in a study of T cell responses to AZD1222 COVID-19 vaccine. Broader study findings: Baseline testing showed seropositivity in only a handful of AZD1222 recipients.

Some clones are missing from TCRdb's copy, which holds only in-frame ones; the method was immunoSEQ multiplex PCR. The profile covers 98,000 or so clones, with 85% to 95% appearing a single time and 5% taken by the ten largest. As concerns this clone: Antigen specificity is unknown.

V lost 4 bases to trimming and J lost 0 bases; unmatched junction nucleotides: 8. Per germline, CDR1 MNHNS and CDR2 SASEGT. The length of the CDR3 is 17 residues. The TCR originated in an adult in good health. The material sequenced was peripheral blood, taken on day 0 of AZD1222 vaccination. The chain has TRBV6-1 and TRBJ1-4; 7 nucleotides agree with TRBD1. The CDR3 coding sequence is TGTGCCAGCAGTGGCGGGACAGAGTCCTCAACTAATGAAAAACTGTTTTTT. It encodes CASSGGTESSTNEKLFF.